The text below deals with one T cell receptor (beta chain). Its antigen is not known. A read error may account for a junction end that differs from germline. When sampled, the donors appeared nominally healthy, though they likely had unrecorded immune exposures. The data belong to a study of cytomegalovirus exposure and HLA in healthy donors. At the level of the study: Membership in the Caucasian-associated ancestry cluster was found for 81% of about 430 genotyped donors. Findings and caveats of the study: In a later analysis, most CMV-associated TCR beta chains appeared HLA-restricted. Likely technical artifact: a cluster of highly shared sequence variants.

A multiplex PCR was run with 60 Vbeta primers and 13 Jbeta primers. The method was immunoSEQ multiplex PCR; TCRdb's version includes in-frame clones alone and lacks a portion of them. The sample consists of some 170,000 clones, about 75% of them appearing once. This receptor was identified in a middle-aged man in good health and CMV-seropositive. The specimen sequenced was PBMCs.

The DNA for the CDR3 is TGTGTCAGCAGTTCCAACCAGCGACAGGGAGGCTATGGCTACACCTTC. It codes for CVSSSNQRQGGYGYTF. The chain is built from TRBV27 and TRBJ1-2, with 7 bases matching TRBD1. Germline V gene sequence: CDR1 MNHEY, CDR2 SMNVEV (reference sequence). The CDR3 totals 16 residues.